These T cell receptor beta chains were read from a single sample in a study of shared clonotypes between healthy human individuals. Repertoires were generated with immunoSEQ multiplex PCR, while TCRdb's copy carries only in-frame clones and drops some. The table lists 950,000 to 1,300,000 clones, about three quarters of them singletons. Sequenced material: memory CD4+ T cells sorted from blood. These receptors originate from a man aged 18 to 29 in good health. CDR3s include the opening cysteine and the closing phenylalanine or tryptophan. The D gene is left open where the match is weak. Rows give clone size only sometimes, using once, few, many, or a class for an expanded clone.

CDR3 DNA,CDR3 protein,V gene,J gene,D gene,clone size
TGTGCCTGGGGTCGGGTCTACGAGCAGTACTTC,CAWGRVYEQYF,TRBV30,TRBJ2-7,NA,NA
TGCGCCAGCAGCCAACTTGCCGGGACAGGGGGCACTATGGGATCTGGCTACACCTTC,CASSQLAGTGGTMGSGYTF,TRBV4-1,TRBJ1-2,TRBD1,NA
TGTGCCAGCAGTTCGCCGGGACAGGTGGGGACTGAAGCTTTCTTT,CASSSPGQVGTEAFF,TRBV28,TRBJ1-1,TRBD1,NA
TGTGCCAGCTCACCAGAGCAACAGGGGGCTCACGAAAAACTGTTTTTT,CASSPEQQGAHEKLFF,TRBV18,TRBJ1-4,TRBD1,NA
TGTGCCAGCAGATCAGGGGCGACAGATACGCAGTATTTT,CASRSGATDTQYF,TRBV7-2,TRBJ2-3,NA,NA
TGCGCCAGCAGCTTCGACGTCCAGGGCCCCCAGCATTTT,CASSFDVQGPQHF,TRBV5-1,TRBJ1-5,NA,once
TGTGCCAGCAGCTTCTTATCCTCGAACACCGGGGAGCTGTTTTTT,CASSFLSSNTGELFF,TRBV5-6,TRBJ2-2,NA,NA
TGCGCCAGCAGCTTCCGGGACTCCCAAGAGACCCAGTACTTC,CASSFRDSQETQYF,TRBV5-1,TRBJ2-5,NA,NA
TGTGCCTGGAGTGTCATGGGGGGCTACACCTTC,CAWSVMGGYTF,TRBV30,TRBJ1-2,NA,many
TGTGCCTGGAGTGTATCCTCCCAGCACCCCAGCGGGAGTTACAATGAGCAGTTCTTC,CAWSVSSQHPSGSYNEQFF,TRBV30,TRBJ2-1,TRBD2,few
TGTGTCGTCAGAGGCTCTGGAAACACCATATATTTT,CVVRGSGNTIYF,TRBV28,TRBJ1-3,NA,few
TGTGCCAGCAGCCCGACAGCGACAAACACCGGGGAGCTGTTTTTT,CASSPTATNTGELFF,TRBV5-4,TRBJ2-2,NA,NA
TGTGCCAGCAGCGTAGAACCGGGAGGCGGCGAGCAGTACTTC,CASSVEPGGGEQYF,TRBV9,TRBJ2-7,TRBD2,NA
TGTGCCAGCAGTCGCCTAGGGGGGATCTCTGGCTACACCTTC,CASSRLGGISGYTF,TRBV6-6,TRBJ1-2,NA,NA
TGTGCCTCCGCCCGTGGAAACACCATATATTTT,CASARGNTIYF,TRBV6-5,TRBJ1-3,NA,NA
TGTGCCAGCAGCTTGGCCTGGGCAGGGGAGGTTGACGAGCAGTACTTC,CASSLAWAGEVDEQYF,TRBV5-5,TRBJ2-7,NA,NA
TGCAGCGTTGAAAGGGATAAGGTCCGAACAGATACGCAGTATTTT,CSVERDKVRTDTQYF,TRBV29-1,TRBJ2-3,NA,NA
TGTGCCAGCAGCCTGGTCGTTAACTATGGCTACACCTTC,CASSLVVNYGYTF,TRBV6-6,TRBJ1-2,NA,once
TGCGCCAGCAGCCTTACGGCTAGCGGGGTTTACAATGAGCAGTTCTTC,CASSLTASGVYNEQFF,TRBV4-3,TRBJ2-1,TRBD2,NA
TGTGCCAGCAGCTTGGGAGGTTTGAGCACAGATACGCAGTATTTT,CASSLGGLSTDTQYF,TRBV5-6,TRBJ2-3,NA,NA
TGTGCCAGCAGCTTAGGGTCGACTAGGGCCTCGACCCAGTACTTC,CASSLGSTRASTQYF,TRBV7-2,TRBJ2-5,NA,NA
TGTGCCTGTCAGGGGGCGATCACTGAAGCTTTCTTT,CACQGAITEAFF,TRBV30,TRBJ1-1,TRBD1,NA
TGTGCCTGGATTTGGGTATCAGGATATGGCTACACCTTC,CAWIWVSGYGYTF,TRBV30,TRBJ1-2,NA,NA
TGTGCCAGCAGCCAACACGGACAGGGGGCATATGGCTACACCTTC,CASSQHGQGAYGYTF,TRBV6-6,TRBJ1-2,TRBD1,NA
TGCGCCAGCAGCGTGGACAGGGCCCACGAGCAGTACTTC,CASSVDRAHEQYF,TRBV5-1,TRBJ2-7,TRBD1,NA
TGTGCCAGTAGTAATAACTACCTCCAAGAGACCCAGTACTTC,CASSNNYLQETQYF,TRBV19,TRBJ2-5,NA,NA
TGTGCCAGCAGCAAAGCCAGACGCTACGAGCAGTACTTC,CASSKARRYEQYF,TRBV21-1,TRBJ2-7,NA,NA
TGCGCCAGCAGCGAACACGGACAGCCAAACACTGAAGCTTTCTTT,CASSEHGQPNTEAFF,TRBV5-1,TRBJ1-1,NA,NA
TGCGCCAGCAGTGAGGGAGGGGGCAATCAGCCCCAGCATTTT,CASSEGGGNQPQHF,TRBV10-2,TRBJ1-5,NA,NA
TGCGCCAGCAGCCAAGGTTGGGGCACCGCGAGCTCCTACGAGCAGTACTTC,CASSQGWGTASSYEQYF,TRBV4-3,TRBJ2-7,NA,NA
TGTGCCAGCACCCCTGGGGGCAGGAGCTCCTACGAGCAGTACTTC,CASTPGGRSSYEQYF,TRBV6-1,TRBJ2-7,NA,NA
TGTGCCAGTAGTGAGAGGGGGTACGGCTACACCTTC,CASSERGYGYTF,TRBV19,TRBJ1-2,NA,few